The rows below give T cell receptor beta chains drawn from one sample of a study of persistence of HIV-infected CD4 T cells. Only in-frame clones appear in the TCRdb table, and some are missing; sequencing was by immunoSEQ multiplex PCR. Of approximately 31,000 clones in the sample, 82% were seen once. Their antigens are not known. Sequences were derived from CD4+ T cells sorted from PBMCs after 18-hour stimulation, sampled from a patient who received antiretroviral therapy. These receptors all come from an adult man with HIV who was CMV-seropositive. The CDR3 runs from the conserved cysteine through the conserved F or W. A D gene is named only where the DNA matches it firmly. Only some rows state a clone size, as once, few, many or a class for expanded clones.

CDR3 protein: CASSLYGDQETQYF
CDR3 DNA: TGCGCCAGCAGCTTGTACGGGGACCAAGAGACCCAGTACTTC
clone size: .
J gene: TRBJ2-5
V gene: TRBV5-1
D gene: .

CDR3 protein: CASSRPSVPYEQYF
CDR3 DNA: TGTGCCAGCAGCCGGCCTAGCGTTCCGTACGAGCAGTACTTC
clone size: few
J gene: TRBJ2-7
V gene: TRBV7-9
D gene: .

CDR3 protein: CASSSGLADLTYEQYF
CDR3 DNA: TGTGCCAGCAGCTCAGGACTAGCGGATCTCACCTACGAGCAGTACTTC
clone size: once
J gene: TRBJ2-7
V gene: TRBV5-5
D gene: TRBD2

CDR3 protein: CASSKGGLATDTQYF
CDR3 DNA: TGTGCCAGCAGCAAGGGGGGGCTAGCGACAGATACGCAGTATTTT
clone size: .
J gene: TRBJ2-3
V gene: TRBV7-2
D gene: .

CDR3 protein: CASSPGVFSGNTIYF
CDR3 DNA: TGTGCCAGCAGCCCAGGCGTATTCTCTGGAAACACCATATATTTT
clone size: .
J gene: TRBJ1-3
V gene: TRBV7-2
D gene: .

CDR3 protein: CASSTQFDTQYF
CDR3 DNA: TGTGCCAGCAGCACCCAATTCGATACGCAGTATTTT
clone size: .
J gene: TRBJ2-3
V gene: TRBV14
D gene: .

CDR3 protein: CASSTQGQGTTEAFF
CDR3 DNA: TGTGCCAGCTCAACCCAAGGACAGGGGACTACTGAAGCTTTCTTT
clone size: .
J gene: TRBJ1-1
V gene: TRBV18
D gene: TRBD1

CDR3 protein: CASSHWGSGANVLTF
CDR3 DNA: TGTGCCAGCAGCCACTGGGGGTCCGGGGCCAACGTCCTGACTTTC
clone size: .
J gene: TRBJ2-6
V gene: TRBV3-1/TRBV3-2
D gene: .

CDR3 protein: CASSPLGGSTDTQYF
CDR3 DNA: TGTGCCAGCAGCCCACTGGGGGGGAGCACAGATACGCAGTATTTT
clone size: .
J gene: TRBJ2-3
V gene: TRBV7-3
D gene: TRBD2

CDR3 protein: CSGGQGIWNTEAFF
CDR3 DNA: TGCAGCGGGGGACAGGGGATCTGGAACACTGAAGCTTTCTTT
clone size: .
J gene: TRBJ1-1
V gene: TRBV29-1
D gene: TRBD1

CDR3 protein: CASTLLQGANYGYTF
CDR3 DNA: TGCGCCAGCACCCTCCTCCAGGGAGCTAACTATGGCTACACCTTC
clone size: .
J gene: TRBJ1-2
V gene: TRBV5-1
D gene: .

CDR3 protein: CASSRGGTGFQGEKLFF
CDR3 DNA: TGCGCCAGCAGCCGCGGAGGGACAGGGTTTCAAGGTGAAAAACTGTTTTTT
clone size: .
J gene: TRBJ1-4
V gene: TRBV4-3
D gene: TRBD1

CDR3 protein: CASSSADRGGGYTF
CDR3 DNA: TGCGCCAGCAGCTCGGCGGACAGGGGAGGTGGCTACACCTTC
clone size: once
J gene: TRBJ1-2
V gene: TRBV5-1
D gene: TRBD1

CDR3 protein: CASSPAKVRKSYEQYF
CDR3 DNA: TGTGCCAGCAGCCCAGCAAAAGTGAGGAAGAGCTACGAGCAGTACTTC
clone size: once
J gene: TRBJ2-7
V gene: TRBV5-4
D gene: .

CDR3 protein: CASSLLGTGGVETQYF
CDR3 DNA: TGTGCCAGCAGTCTCCTCGGGACAGGGGGCGTGGAGACCCAGTACTTC
clone size: .
J gene: TRBJ2-5
V gene: TRBV7-7
D gene: TRBD1

CDR3 protein: CASSQEFGGETQYF
CDR3 DNA: TGTGCCAGCAGCCAAGAGTTTGGGGGAGAGACCCAGTACTTC
clone size: .
J gene: TRBJ2-5
V gene: TRBV4-2
D gene: .

CDR3 protein: CASSLVGGALTSQPQHF
CDR3 DNA: TGTGCCAGCAGCTTAGTCGGCGGGGCACTTACCAGCCAGCCCCAGCATTTT
clone size: .
J gene: TRBJ1-5
V gene: TRBV7-8
D gene: .

CDR3 protein: CAWSPGTAYNSPLHF
CDR3 DNA: TGTGCCTGGAGTCCCGGGACAGCTTATAATTCACCCCTCCACTTT
clone size: .
J gene: TRBJ1-6
V gene: TRBV30
D gene: TRBD1

CDR3 protein: CASQPGRGAYNEQFF
CDR3 DNA: TGTGCCAGCCAACCGGGGCGGGGGGCCTACAATGAGCAGTTCTTC
clone size: .
J gene: TRBJ2-1
V gene: TRBV6-5
D gene: TRBD2

CDR3 protein: CASSLGQGVAGELFF
CDR3 DNA: TGTGCCAGCAGCTTAGGGCAGGGGGTCGCCGGGGAGCTGTTTTTT
clone size: .
J gene: TRBJ2-2
V gene: TRBV7-6
D gene: TRBD1

CDR3 protein: CASSLPPGTSSYEQYF
CDR3 DNA: TGTGCCAGCAGCTTGCCTCCCGGGACCAGCTCCTACGAGCAGTACTTC
clone size: .
J gene: TRBJ2-7
V gene: TRBV7-9
D gene: .

CDR3 protein: CASKDQYF
CDR3 DNA: TGTGCCAGTAAAGATCAGTACTTC
clone size: .
J gene: TRBJ2-4
V gene: TRBV19
D gene: .

CDR3 protein: CASSEARGADYGYTF
CDR3 DNA: TGTGCCAGCAGTGAAGCCCGGGGGGCGGACTATGGCTACACCTTC
clone size: once
J gene: TRBJ1-2
V gene: TRBV6-1
D gene: .

CDR3 protein: CATGQGLLDTQYF
CDR3 DNA: TGTGCCACCGGACAGGGGCTCCTCGATACGCAGTATTTT
clone size: .
J gene: TRBJ2-3
V gene: TRBV24-1
D gene: TRBD1

CDR3 protein: CASSLGTGGGNQPQHF
CDR3 DNA: TGTGCCAGCAGCCTCGGGACAGGGGGTGGCAATCAGCCCCAGCATTTT
clone size: .
J gene: TRBJ1-5
V gene: TRBV3-1/TRBV3-2
D gene: TRBD1

CDR3 protein: CASSQDLSPGYAYEQYF
CDR3 DNA: TGTGCCAGCAGCCAAGATCTCAGCCCAGGTTATGCCTACGAGCAGTACTTC
clone size: .
J gene: TRBJ2-7
V gene: TRBV14
D gene: .

CDR3 protein: CASRPRGQGWWYF
CDR3 DNA: TGTGCCAGCAGACCGAGGGGGCAGGGGTGGTGGTATTTT
clone size: .
J gene: TRBJ2-3
V gene: TRBV7-9
D gene: TRBD1

CDR3 protein: CASSLQQFTDTQYF
CDR3 DNA: TGTGCCAGCAGCCTTCAACAATTTACAGATACGCAGTATTTT
clone size: .
J gene: TRBJ2-3
V gene: TRBV3-1/TRBV3-2
D gene: .

CDR3 protein: CASSRGQIVNSNQPQHF
CDR3 DNA: TGTGCCAGCAGTCGGGGACAGATAGTAAATAGCAATCAGCCCCAGCATTTT
clone size: .
J gene: TRBJ1-5
V gene: TRBV3-1/TRBV3-2
D gene: TRBD1

CDR3 protein: CASSFGRHTQYF
CDR3 DNA: TGTGCCAGCAGTTTTGGTCGTCATACGCAGTATTTT
clone size: .
J gene: TRBJ2-3
V gene: TRBV27
D gene: .

CDR3 protein: CASRSWSYEQYF
CDR3 DNA: TGTGCCAGCAGGTCGTGGTCCTACGAGCAGTACTTC
clone size: .
J gene: TRBJ2-7
V gene: TRBV28
D gene: .

CDR3 protein: CASSYGAAAGLADTQYF
CDR3 DNA: TGTGCCAGCAGTTACGGCGCGGCCGCAGGGCTTGCGGATACGCAGTATTTT
clone size: .
J gene: TRBJ2-3
V gene: TRBV6-2/TRBV6-3
D gene: .

CDR3 protein: CASSQGRTGINTGELFF
CDR3 DNA: TGCGCCAGCAGCCAAGGTCGGACAGGAATCAACACCGGGGAGCTGTTTTTT
clone size: .
J gene: TRBJ2-2
V gene: TRBV4-3
D gene: TRBD1

CDR3 protein: CSVARRGYSNQPQHF
CDR3 DNA: TGCAGCGTTGCCCGGCGGGGGTATAGCAATCAGCCCCAGCATTTT
clone size: .
J gene: TRBJ1-5
V gene: TRBV29-1
D gene: .

CDR3 protein: CAWSTVRSKLFF
CDR3 DNA: TGTGCCTGGAGCACAGTCAGGTCGAAACTGTTTTTT
clone size: .
J gene: TRBJ1-4
V gene: TRBV30
D gene: .

CDR3 protein: CASSLQSSGANVLTF
CDR3 DNA: TGTGCCAGCAGCTTACAGAGCTCTGGGGCCAACGTCCTGACTTTC
clone size: .
J gene: TRBJ2-6
V gene: TRBV7-9
D gene: .

CDR3 protein: CASSGRGFGTEAFF
CDR3 DNA: TGCGCCAGCAGCGGGAGGGGATTCGGCACTGAAGCTTTCTTT
clone size: .
J gene: TRBJ1-1
V gene: TRBV5-1
D gene: .

CDR3 protein: CASSYSSGGYTF
CDR3 DNA: TGTGCCAGCAGTTACTCGTCGGGTGGCTACACCTTC
clone size: .
J gene: TRBJ1-2
V gene: TRBV6-5
D gene: .

CDR3 protein: CASGKGTANTEAFF
CDR3 DNA: TGTGCCAGCGGAAAAGGGACAGCGAACACTGAAGCTTTCTTT
clone size: .
J gene: TRBJ1-1
V gene: TRBV2
D gene: TRBD1

CDR3 protein: CASSFQSNYEQYF
CDR3 DNA: TGTGCCAGCAGCTTTCAAAGTAATTACGAGCAGTACTTC
clone size: .
J gene: TRBJ2-7
V gene: TRBV5-6
D gene: .

CDR3 protein: CASSQRGSGANVLTF
CDR3 DNA: TGTGCCAGTAGTCAAAGGGGCTCTGGGGCCAACGTCCTGACTTTC
clone size: .
J gene: TRBJ2-6
V gene: TRBV19
D gene: .

CDR3 protein: CASSLFGGANQPQHF
CDR3 DNA: TGTGCCAGCAGTTTATTCGGTGGTGCCAATCAGCCCCAGCATTTT
clone size: .
J gene: TRBJ1-5
V gene: TRBV28
D gene: .

CDR3 protein: CASSHKQAKDTEAFF
CDR3 DNA: TGTGCCAGCTCACACAAACAAGCGAAGGACACTGAAGCTTTCTTT
clone size: once
J gene: TRBJ1-1
V gene: TRBV18
D gene: .

CDR3 protein: CASSLAASGAPGEQYF
CDR3 DNA: TGTGCCAGCAGTCTAGCCGCTAGCGGGGCTCCGGGCGAGCAGTACTTC
clone size: once
J gene: TRBJ2-7
V gene: TRBV27
D gene: TRBD2

CDR3 protein: CSVRDTGFNQPQHF
CDR3 DNA: TGCAGCGTTCGGGACACCGGATTCAATCAGCCCCAGCATTTT
clone size: .
J gene: TRBJ1-5
V gene: TRBV29-1
D gene: .

CDR3 protein: CASSHGTGFYNSPLHF
CDR3 DNA: TGCGCCAGCAGCCATGGGACAGGTTTCTATAATTCACCCCTCCACTTT
clone size: .
J gene: TRBJ1-6
V gene: TRBV4-1
D gene: TRBD1

CDR3 protein: CASLTSRTGHNEQFF
CDR3 DNA: TGTGCCAGCCTGACCTCGAGGACAGGGCACAATGAGCAGTTCTTC
clone size: .
J gene: TRBJ2-1
V gene: TRBV18
D gene: TRBD1

CDR3 protein: CSASSSGGFGETQYF
CDR3 DNA: TGCAGTGCTAGTTCTAGCGGGGGGTTTGGAGAGACCCAGTACTTC
clone size: .
J gene: TRBJ2-5
V gene: TRBV20-1
D gene: TRBD2

CDR3 protein: CASSMGMLASGNTIYF
CDR3 DNA: TGTGCCAGTAGTATGGGAATGTTGGCCTCTGGAAACACCATATATTTT
clone size: .
J gene: TRBJ1-3
V gene: TRBV19
D gene: .